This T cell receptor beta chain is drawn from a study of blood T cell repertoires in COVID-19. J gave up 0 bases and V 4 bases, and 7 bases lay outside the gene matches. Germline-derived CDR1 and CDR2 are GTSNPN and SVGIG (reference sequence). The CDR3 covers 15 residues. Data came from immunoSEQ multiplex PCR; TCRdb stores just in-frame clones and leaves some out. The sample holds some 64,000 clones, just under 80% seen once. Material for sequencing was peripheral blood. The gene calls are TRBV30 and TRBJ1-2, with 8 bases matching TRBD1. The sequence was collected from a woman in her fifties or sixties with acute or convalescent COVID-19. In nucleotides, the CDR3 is TGTGCCTGGACCGTCACAGGGGGATCTAACTATGGCTACACCTTC. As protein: CAWTVTGGSNYGYTF.